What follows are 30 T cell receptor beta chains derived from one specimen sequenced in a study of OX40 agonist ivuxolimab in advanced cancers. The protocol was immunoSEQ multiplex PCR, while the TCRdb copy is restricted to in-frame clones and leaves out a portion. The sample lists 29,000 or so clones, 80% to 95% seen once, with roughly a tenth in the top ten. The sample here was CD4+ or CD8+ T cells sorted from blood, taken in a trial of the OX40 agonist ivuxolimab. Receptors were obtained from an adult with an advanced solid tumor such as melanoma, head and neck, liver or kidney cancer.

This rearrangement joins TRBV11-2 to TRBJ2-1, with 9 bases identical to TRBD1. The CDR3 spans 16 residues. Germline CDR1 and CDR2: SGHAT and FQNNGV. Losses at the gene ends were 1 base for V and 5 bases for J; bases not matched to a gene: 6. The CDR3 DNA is TGTGCCAGCAGCTTAGGGGACAGGGTGTTTAACAATGAGCAGTTCTTC. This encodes CASSLGDRVFNNEQFF.

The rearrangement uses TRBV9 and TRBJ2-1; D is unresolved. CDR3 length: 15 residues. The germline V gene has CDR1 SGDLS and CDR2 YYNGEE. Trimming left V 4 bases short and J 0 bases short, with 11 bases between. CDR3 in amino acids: CASSPPPGSYNEQFF. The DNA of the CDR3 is TGTGCCAGCAGCCCCCCCCCGGGCTCCTACAATGAGCAGTTCTTC.

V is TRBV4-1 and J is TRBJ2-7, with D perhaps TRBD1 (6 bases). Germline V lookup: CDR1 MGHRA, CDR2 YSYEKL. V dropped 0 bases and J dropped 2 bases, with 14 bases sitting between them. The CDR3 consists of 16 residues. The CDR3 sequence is CASSQDSRDTAYEQYF. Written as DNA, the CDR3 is TGCGCCAGCAGCCAAGACTCCCGGGACACAGCCTACGAGCAGTACTTC.

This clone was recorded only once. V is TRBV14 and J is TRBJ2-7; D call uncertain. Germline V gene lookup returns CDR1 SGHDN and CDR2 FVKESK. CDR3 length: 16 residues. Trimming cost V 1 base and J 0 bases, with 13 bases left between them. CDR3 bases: TGTGCCAGCAGCCAAGTCCCCCGAATTAGCTCCTACGAGCAGTACTTC. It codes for CASSQVPRISSYEQYF. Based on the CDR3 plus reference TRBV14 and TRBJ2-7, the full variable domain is EAGVTQFPSHSVIEKGQTVTLRCDPISGHDNLYWYRRVMGKEIKFLLHFVKESKQDESGMPNNRFLAERTGGTYSTLKVQPAELEDSGVYFCASSQVPRISSYEQYFGPGTRLTVT.

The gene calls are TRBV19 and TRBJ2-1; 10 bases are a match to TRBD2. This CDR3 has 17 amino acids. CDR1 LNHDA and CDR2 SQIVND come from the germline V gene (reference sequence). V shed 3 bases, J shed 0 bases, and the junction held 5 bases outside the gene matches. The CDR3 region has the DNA TGTGCCAGTAGTATCACTAGCGGGACCAACTCCTACAATGAGCAGTTCTTC. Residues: CASSITSGTNSYNEQFF.

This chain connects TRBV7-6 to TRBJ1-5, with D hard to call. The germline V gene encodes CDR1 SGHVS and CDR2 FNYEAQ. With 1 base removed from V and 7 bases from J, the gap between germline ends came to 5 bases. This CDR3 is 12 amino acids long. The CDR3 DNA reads TGTGCCAGCAGCTTAGTCGGACAGCCCCAGCATTTT. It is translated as CASSLVGQPQHF.

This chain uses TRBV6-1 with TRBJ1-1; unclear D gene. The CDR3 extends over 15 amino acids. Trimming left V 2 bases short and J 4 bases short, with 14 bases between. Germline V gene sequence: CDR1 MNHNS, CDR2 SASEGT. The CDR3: CASSESGAGSTEAFF. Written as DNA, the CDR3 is TGTGCCAGCAGTGAAAGTGGAGCGGGGAGCACTGAAGCTTTCTTT.

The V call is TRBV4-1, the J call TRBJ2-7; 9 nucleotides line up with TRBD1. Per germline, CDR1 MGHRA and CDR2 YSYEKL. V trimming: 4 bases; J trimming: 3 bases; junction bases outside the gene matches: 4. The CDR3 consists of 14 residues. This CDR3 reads CASSLQGAFYEQYF. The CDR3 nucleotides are TGCGCCAGCAGCCTACAGGGGGCGTTCTACGAGCAGTACTTC.

This CDR3 reads CASSFGQMNTEAFF. CDR3 DNA sequence: TGCGCCAGCAGCTTTGGGCAGATGAACACTGAAGCTTTCTTT. The chain has TRBV5-1 and TRBJ1-1; D uncertain. In germline, CDR1 is SGHRS, CDR2 YFSETQ. The CDR3 loop spans 14 amino acids. V was shortened by 2 bases and J by 0 bases, with 8 bases between the two germline ends.

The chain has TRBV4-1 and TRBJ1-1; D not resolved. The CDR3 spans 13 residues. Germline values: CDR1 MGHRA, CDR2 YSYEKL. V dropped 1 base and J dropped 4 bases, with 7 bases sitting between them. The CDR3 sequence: CASSQVGGTEAFF. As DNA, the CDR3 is TGCGCCAGCAGCCAAGTTGGTGGCACTGAAGCTTTCTTT.

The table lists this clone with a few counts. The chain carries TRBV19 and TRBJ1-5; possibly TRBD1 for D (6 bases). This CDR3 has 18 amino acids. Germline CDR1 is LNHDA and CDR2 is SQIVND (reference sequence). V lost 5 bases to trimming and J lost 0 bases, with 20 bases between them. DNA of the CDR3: TGTGCCAGTAGTCCCTCCGGGACATCGCCTTATAGCAATCAGCCCCAGCATTTT. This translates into CASSPSGTSPYSNQPQHF.

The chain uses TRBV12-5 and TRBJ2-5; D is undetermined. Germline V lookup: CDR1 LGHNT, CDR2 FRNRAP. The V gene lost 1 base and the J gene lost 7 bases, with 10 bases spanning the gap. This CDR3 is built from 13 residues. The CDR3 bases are TGTGCTAGTGGTTTGGCCCTCGCGCGGACCCAGTACTTC. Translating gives CASGLALARTQYF.

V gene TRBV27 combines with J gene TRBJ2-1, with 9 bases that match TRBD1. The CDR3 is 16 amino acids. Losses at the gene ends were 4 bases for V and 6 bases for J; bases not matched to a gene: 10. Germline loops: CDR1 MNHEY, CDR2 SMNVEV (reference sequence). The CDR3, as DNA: TGTGCCAGCAGTTACAGCCCGGGACAGGGAGGCAATGAGCAGTTCTTC. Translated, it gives CASSYSPGQGGNEQFF.

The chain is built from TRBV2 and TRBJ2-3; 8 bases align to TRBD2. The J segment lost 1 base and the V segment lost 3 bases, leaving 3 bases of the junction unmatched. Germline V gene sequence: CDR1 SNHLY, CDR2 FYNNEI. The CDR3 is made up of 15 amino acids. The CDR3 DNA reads TGTGCCAGCAGTGAGGCTAGCGGGCGCACAGATACGCAGTATTTT. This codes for CASSEASGRTDTQYF.

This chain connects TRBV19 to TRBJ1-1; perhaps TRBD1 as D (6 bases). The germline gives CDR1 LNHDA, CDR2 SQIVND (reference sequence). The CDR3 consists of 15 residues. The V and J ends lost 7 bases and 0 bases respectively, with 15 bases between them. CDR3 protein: CASTYLRGVNTEAFF. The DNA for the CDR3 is TGTGCCAGTACCTACCTAAGGGGGGTGAACACTGAAGCTTTCTTT.

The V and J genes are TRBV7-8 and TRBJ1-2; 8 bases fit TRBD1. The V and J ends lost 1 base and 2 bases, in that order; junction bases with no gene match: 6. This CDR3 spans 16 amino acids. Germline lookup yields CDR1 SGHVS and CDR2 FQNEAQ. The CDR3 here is CASSLVSGGANYGYTF. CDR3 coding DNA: TGTGCCAGCAGCTTAGTGTCAGGGGGCGCCAACTATGGCTACACCTTC. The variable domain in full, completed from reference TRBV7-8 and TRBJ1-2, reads GAGVSQSPRYKVAKRGQDVALRCDPISGHVSLFWYQQALGQGPEFLTYFQNEAQLDKSGLPSDRFFAERPEGSVSTLKIQRTQQEDSAVYLCASSLVSGGANYGYTFGSGTRLTVV.

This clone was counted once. This CDR3 is CASTPFSPTDTQYF. The CDR3 nucleotides are TGTGCCAGTACGCCATTTAGCCCCACAGATACGCAGTATTTT. V gene TRBV19 combines with J gene TRBJ2-3; D unresolved. This CDR3 has 14 amino acids. Trimming took off 7 bases at V and 2 bases at J, with 13 bases between the two ends. Germline CDR1 is LNHDA and CDR2 is SQIVND (reference sequence).

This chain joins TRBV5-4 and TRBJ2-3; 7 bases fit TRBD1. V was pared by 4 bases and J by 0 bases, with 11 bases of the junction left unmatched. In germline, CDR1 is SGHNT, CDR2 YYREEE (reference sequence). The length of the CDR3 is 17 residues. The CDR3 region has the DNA TGTGCCAGCAGCCCGTTTGAAACAGGGGAGAGCACAGATACGCAGTATTTT. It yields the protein CASSPFETGESTDTQYF.

CDR3: CASSLRRRAGVLNTGELFF. As DNA, the CDR3 is TGTGCCAGCAGTTTACGCCGTAGGGCAGGGGTACTCAACACCGGGGAGCTGTTTTTT. This chain joins TRBV28 and TRBJ2-2; weak D call: TRBD1 (6 bases). The V end was cut by 2 bases, the J end by 2 bases, with 21 bases between. CDR3 length: 19 amino acids. Germline lookup yields CDR1 MDHEN and CDR2 SYDVKM. Full variable domain (outside the CDR3, taken from reference TRBV28 and TRBJ2-2): DVKVTQSSRYLVKRTGEKVFLECVQDMDHENMFWYRQDPGLGLRLIYFSYDVKMKEKGDIPEGYSVSREKKERFSLILESASTNQTSMYLCASSLRRRAGVLNTGELFFGEGSRLTVL.

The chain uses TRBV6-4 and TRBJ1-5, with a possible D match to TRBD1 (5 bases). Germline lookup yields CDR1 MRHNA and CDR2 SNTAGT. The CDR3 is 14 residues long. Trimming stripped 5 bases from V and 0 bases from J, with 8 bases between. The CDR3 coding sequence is TGTGCCAGCAGTTTAGACAGTAGCAATCAGCCCCAGCATTTT. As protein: CASSLDSSNQPQHF.

The CDR3 spells CASSYLRGGDEQYF. The CDR3 bases are TGTGCCAGCAGTTACCTGAGGGGGGGGGATGAGCAGTACTTC. J is TRBJ2-7 and V is TRBV6-5; perhaps TRBD2 as D (7 bases). Germline values: CDR1 MNHEY, CDR2 SVGAGI. The CDR3 contains 14 residues. Deletions cut 2 bases from V and 7 bases from J, with 15 bases between.

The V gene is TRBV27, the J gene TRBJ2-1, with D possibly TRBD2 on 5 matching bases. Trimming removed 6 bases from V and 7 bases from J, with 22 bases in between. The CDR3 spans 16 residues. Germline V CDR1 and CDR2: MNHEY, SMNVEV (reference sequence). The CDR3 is CASSPSSGEVYNEQFF. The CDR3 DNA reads TGTGCCAGCAGCCCCTCCAGCGGTGAGGTGTATAATGAGCAGTTCTTC.

The CDR3 is CASSQDPGQANQPQHF. DNA for the CDR3: TGCGCCAGCAGCCAAGATCCCGGACAGGCAAATCAGCCCCAGCATTTT. This chain uses TRBV4-3 with TRBJ1-5, with 7 nucleotides matching TRBD1. The CDR3 is made up of 16 amino acids. The germline V gene has CDR1 LGHNA and CDR2 YSLEER. Trimming took 0 bases from V and 4 from J; bases not matched to a gene: 6.

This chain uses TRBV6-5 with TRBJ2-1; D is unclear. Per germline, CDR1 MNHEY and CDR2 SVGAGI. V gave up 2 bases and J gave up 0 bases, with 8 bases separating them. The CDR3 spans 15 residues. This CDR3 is CASSYLASSYNEQFF. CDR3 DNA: TGTGCCAGCAGTTACCTTGCTAGCTCCTACAATGAGCAGTTCTTC.

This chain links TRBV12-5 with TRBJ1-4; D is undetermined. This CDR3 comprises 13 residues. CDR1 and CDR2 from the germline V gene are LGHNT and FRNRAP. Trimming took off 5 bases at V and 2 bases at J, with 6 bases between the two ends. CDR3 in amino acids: CASGLGTNEKLFF. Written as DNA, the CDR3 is TGTGCTAGTGGTCTAGGCACTAATGAAAAACTGTTTTTT.

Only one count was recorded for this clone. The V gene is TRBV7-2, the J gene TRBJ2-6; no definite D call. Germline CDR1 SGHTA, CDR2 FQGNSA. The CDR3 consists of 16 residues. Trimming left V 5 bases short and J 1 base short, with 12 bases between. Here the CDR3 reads CASSQVQKSGANVLTF. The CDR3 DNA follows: TGTGCCAGCAGCCAAGTTCAAAAATCTGGGGCCAACGTCCTGACTTTC.

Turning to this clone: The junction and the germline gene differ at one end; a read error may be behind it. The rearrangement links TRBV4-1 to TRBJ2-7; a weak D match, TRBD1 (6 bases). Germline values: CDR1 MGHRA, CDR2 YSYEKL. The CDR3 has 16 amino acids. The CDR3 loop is CASSQDNSGQSYAQYF. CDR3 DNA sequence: TGCGCCAGCAGCCAAGATAATAGTGGACAGTCCTACGCGCAGTACTTC.

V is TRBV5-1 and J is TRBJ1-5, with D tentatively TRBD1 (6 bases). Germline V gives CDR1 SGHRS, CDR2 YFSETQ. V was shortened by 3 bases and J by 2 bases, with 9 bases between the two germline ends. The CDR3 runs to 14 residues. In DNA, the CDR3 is TGCGCCAGCAGCTATGAGGGGGGCAATCAGCCCCAGCATTTT. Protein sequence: CASSYEGGNQPQHF. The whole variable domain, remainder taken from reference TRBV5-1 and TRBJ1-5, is KAGVTQTPRYLIKTRGQQVTLSCSPISGHRSVSWYQQTPGQGLQFLFEYFSETQRNKGNFPGRFSGRQFSNSRSEMNVSTLELGDSALYLCASSYEGGNQPQHFGDGTRLSIL.

CDR3 nucleotide sequence: TGTGCCAGCAGTTTAATCCCGAGGGACAATCAGCCCCAGCATTTT. Amino acids: CASSLIPRDNQPQHF. The chain recombines TRBV28 with TRBJ1-5, with no clear D. Trimming cost V 2 bases and J 3 bases, with 11 bases left between them. The germline V gene encodes CDR1 MDHEN and CDR2 SYDVKM. The CDR3 has 15 amino acids.

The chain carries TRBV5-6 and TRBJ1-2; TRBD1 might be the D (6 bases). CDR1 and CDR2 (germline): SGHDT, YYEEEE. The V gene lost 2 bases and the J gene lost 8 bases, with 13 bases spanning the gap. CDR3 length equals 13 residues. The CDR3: CASSLRQAEGYTF. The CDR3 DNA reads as TGTGCCAGCAGCTTAAGACAGGCCGAGGGCTACACCTTC.